A single sample is the source of the 31 T cell receptor beta chains below, sequenced in a study of blood T cell repertoires in COVID-19. Clones were read by immunoSEQ multiplex PCR, and TCRdb kept only the in-frame ones, dropping some. The data show some 390,000 clones, 70% to 90% seen once. Sequenced material: peripheral blood. The receptors were gathered from a woman between 55 and 75 years old with COVID-19, enrolled during active disease.

The chain joins TRBV4-1 to TRBJ2-1; maybe TRBD1 (5 bases). Between the trimmed V and J ends, which lost 0 bases and 6 bases, there was a span of 15 bases. The length of the CDR3 is 16 residues. Germline V gives CDR1 MGHRA, CDR2 YSYEKL. The DNA for the CDR3 is TGCGCCAGCAGCCAAGACCCGACGGCCAGGGTCAATGAGCAGTTCTTC. It specifies CASSQDPTARVNEQFF.

The chain carries TRBV5-1 and TRBJ1-4; 11 nucleotides match TRBD1. Unmatched junction bases numbered 8, after V lost 4 bases and J lost 9 bases. CDR3 size: 15 residues. Germline V lookup: CDR1 SGHRS, CDR2 YFSETQ. The CDR3 here is CASSHRTGGSQKLFF. CDR3 DNA: TGCGCCAGCAGCCACAGGACAGGGGGCTCTCAAAAACTGTTTTTT.

This chain links TRBV5-8 with TRBJ1-2; perhaps TRBD1 as D (6 bases). V dropped 0 bases and J dropped 11 bases, with 17 bases sitting between them. This CDR3 is 14 amino acids long. CDR1 is SGHTS and CDR2 is YDEGEE in the germline V gene. CDR3 in amino acids: CASSLVPAQGSYTF. In nucleotides, the CDR3 is TGTGCCAGCAGCTTGGTCCCGGCCCAGGGGAGTTACACCTTC.

This chain links TRBV9 with TRBJ1-1, with TRBD1 matching over 7 bases. J was trimmed by 4 bases and V by 0 bases; bases with no gene match: 6. There are 15 residues in the CDR3. Germline CDR1 and CDR2: SGDLS and YYNGEE. The CDR3 coding sequence is TGTGCCAGCAGCGTAGCGACAGGGTCGTTCACTGAAGCTTTCTTT. Translating gives CASSVATGSFTEAFF.

The rearrangement joins TRBV19 to TRBJ1-1; no clear D gene. This CDR3 spans 16 amino acids. Germline lookup yields CDR1 LNHDA and CDR2 SQIVND (reference sequence). V dropped 5 bases and J dropped 2 bases, with 18 bases sitting between them. The CDR3 loop reads CASSPTLTERNTEAFF. The CDR3 coding sequence is TGTGCCAGTAGTCCGACCCTGACTGAACGCAACACTGAAGCTTTCTTT. Drawing the rest from reference TRBV19 and TRBJ1-1, the complete variable domain is DGGITQSPKYLFRKEGQNVTLSCEQNLNHDAMYWYRQDPGQGLRLIYYSQIVNDFQKGDIAEGYSVSREKKESFPLTVTSAQKNPTAFYLCASSPTLTERNTEAFFGQGTRLTVV.

This clone came up once. The CDR3 region has the DNA TGTGCCAGCAGTTACGACGGGGGACTGAGCTACGAGCAGTACTTC. Translated, it gives CASSYDGGLSYEQYF. This chain joins TRBV6-5 and TRBJ2-7, with D possibly TRBD2 on 6 matching bases. The V gene's germline CDR1 is MNHEY and CDR2 SVGAGI. Trimming shortened V by 2 bases and J by 3 bases, and 14 bases separated the two germline ends. This CDR3 has 15 amino acids.

The chain combines TRBV5-1 with TRBJ2-3; the match to TRBD2 covers 11 bases. The CDR3 totals 16 residues. Germline V gives CDR1 SGHRS, CDR2 YFSETQ. V was pared by 4 bases and J by 4 bases, with 8 bases of the junction left unmatched. The CDR3 nucleotides read TGCGCCAGCAGCGCCATTAGCGGGGGGGTCCCAGATACGCAGTATTTT. This sequence encodes CASSAISGGVPDTQYF.

V usage is TRBV3-1 (or the pseudogene TRBV3-2) and J usage is TRBJ2-5, with D possibly matching TRBD2 (6 bases). V lost 4 bases to trimming and J lost 3 bases, with 12 bases between them. CDR1 and CDR2 (germline): LGHDT, YNNKEL (reference sequence). This CDR3 comprises 14 residues. The CDR3 region is CASSRDLSKETQYF. Written as DNA, the CDR3 is TGTGCCAGCAGCCGGGACTTATCGAAAGAGACCCAGTACTTC.

V usage is TRBV4-1 and J usage is TRBJ1-5, with a tentative D call TRBD1 (5 bases). This CDR3 has 17 amino acids. Germline V lookup: CDR1 MGHRA, CDR2 YSYEKL. V lost 0 bases and J lost 7, with 19 bases in between. DNA for the CDR3: TGCGCCAGCAGCCAAGATTTTGCGGGGGGTGTCAGGCAGCCCCAGCATTTT. Translation: CASSQDFAGGVRQPQHF.

This clone was detected a few times. This chain links TRBV5-1 with TRBJ1-1, with 10 bases that match TRBD1. The ends lost 3 bases at V and 0 bases at J; junction bases unmatched: 8. Germline values: CDR1 SGHRS, CDR2 YFSETQ. This CDR3 contains 17 residues. CDR3 nucleotide sequence: TGCGCCAGCAGCTCAAGGACAGGGGGGATATTGAACACTGAAGCTTTCTTT. This sequence encodes CASSSRTGGILNTEAFF.

In the case of this clone: It is unclear where the CDR3 begins or ends on the DNA, so no DNA is shown, and the CDR3 is as TCRdb lists it. The chain recombines TRBV28 with TRBJ2-7; TRBD1, as called in the table, went unchecked against the DNA. The CDR3 numbers 14 amino acids, ends counted. Germline CDR1 and CDR2: MDHEN and SYDVKM. CDR3 sequence: CASSSSDSTYEQYF.

CDR3 sequence (DNA): TGTGCCAGCAGCTTAGATACTTCTTTAAGCACAGATACGCAGTATTTT. This translates into CASSLDTSLSTDTQYF. The chain has TRBV7-6 and TRBJ2-3; D remains unclear. The CDR3 length is 16 residues. V lost 1 base and J 0 bases, leaving 11 bases between the germline ends. CDR1 and CDR2 (germline): SGHVS, FNYEAQ.

This rearrangement joins TRBV19 to TRBJ1-1; D is undetermined. The CDR3 runs 15 residues. The ends were cut back, 6 bases at V and 3 bases at J, with 17 bases in the middle. Germline V lookup: CDR1 LNHDA, CDR2 SQIVND (reference sequence). The CDR3 coding sequence is TGTGCCAGTAGGGCGGCAGGCCAGGAGGACACTGAAGCTTTCTTT. Its translation is CASRAAGQEDTEAFF.

The V gene is TRBV5-1, the J gene TRBJ1-1; tentative D call: TRBD1 (6 bases). V was cut by 0 bases and J by 11 bases, with 23 bases left in between. The CDR3 runs to 16 residues. Germline-derived CDR1 and CDR2 are SGHRS and YFSETQ. The CDR3 sequence is CASSLVPGAEAGRAFF. The CDR3 nucleotides read TGCGCCAGCAGCTTGGTTCCGGGGGCGGAAGCGGGGAGGGCTTTCTTT.

The chain couples TRBV7-9 to TRBJ1-4, with a weak D call TRBD1 (6 bases). In germline, CDR1 is SEHNR, CDR2 FQNEAQ (reference sequence). CDR3 length: 15 amino acids. V dropped 1 base and J dropped 6 bases, with 12 bases sitting between them. The CDR3 spells CASSLESQGYEKLFF. In nucleotides, the CDR3 is TGTGCCAGCAGCTTAGAATCTCAGGGGTATGAAAAACTGTTTTTT.

The CDR3 region has the DNA TGTGCCAGCAGCTTTGGGGGCGCCGTTTACGAGCAGTACTTC. Its protein is CASSFGGAVYEQYF. The genes are TRBV7-2 and TRBJ2-7, with D possibly being TRBD1 (6 bases). Germline assignment: CDR1 SGHTA and CDR2 FQGNSA. V dropped 3 bases and J dropped 4 bases, with 13 bases sitting between them. CDR3 length equals 14 residues.

This clone was detected only a few times. The chain employs TRBV2 and TRBJ1-5; 7 bases align to TRBD1. The trim removed 7 bases at V and 1 base at J, leaving 7 bases unmatched. CDR1 is SNHLY, CDR2 FYNNEI, per germline. The CDR3 extends over 15 amino acids. CDR3 coding DNA: TGTGCCAGCATCAGGGACAGCTTAAGCAATCAGCCCCAGCATTTT. It encodes CASIRDSLSNQPQHF.

The V call is TRBV11-1, the J call TRBJ1-1; no firm D call. Trimming cost V 5 bases and J 0 bases, with 13 bases left between them. The CDR3 runs to 15 residues. CDR1 SGHAT and CDR2 FQDESV come from the germline V gene (reference sequence). The chain's CDR3 is CASSLQKNLNTEAFF. In DNA form, the CDR3 reads TGTGCCAGCAGCCTGCAGAAGAATCTGAACACTGAAGCTTTCTTT.

The chain uses TRBV19 and TRBJ2-1; D is unresolved. This CDR3 contains 13 residues. The V end lost 7 bases, the J end lost 5 bases, and 12 bases lay between the germline ends. Germline CDR1 and CDR2: LNHDA and SQIVND (reference sequence). As DNA, the CDR3 is TGTGCCAGTAAGATCCCGAGCCACAATGAGCAGTTCTTC. This codes for CASKIPSHNEQFF.

The table lists this clone with a count of one. CDR3 residues: CASSLVLAGAGDTQYF. The CDR3 nucleotides read TGCGCCAGCAGCTTGGTGCTAGCGGGGGCTGGGGATACGCAGTATTTT. The chain couples TRBV5-1 to TRBJ2-3; TRBD2 agrees at 10 bases. The CDR3 is made up of 16 amino acids. V lost 0 bases and J lost 6; bases outside the gene matches: 7. The germline gives CDR1 SGHRS, CDR2 YFSETQ.

V usage is TRBV27 and J usage is TRBJ2-7; tentatively, D is TRBD2 (5 bases). V lost 6 bases and J 2 bases, leaving 17 bases between the germline ends. This CDR3 is 15 amino acids long. CDR1 is MNHEY and CDR2 is SMNVEV in the germline V gene (reference sequence). The CDR3 loop is CASSAGNPATYEQYF. The CDR3 DNA follows: TGTGCCAGCAGCGCCGGGAACCCCGCTACCTACGAGCAGTACTTC.

The chain joins TRBV6-1 to TRBJ2-1; TRBD2 might be the D (6 bases). V was trimmed by 1 base and J by 9 bases, leaving 13 bases between them. From germline, CDR1 is MNHNS and CDR2 SASEGT. The CDR3 covers 14 residues. CDR3 loop: CASSEVARLGEQFF. In DNA form, the CDR3 reads TGTGCCAGCAGTGAAGTGGCGAGACTAGGTGAGCAGTTCTTC.

The CDR3 DNA follows: TGCGCCAGCAGCCTGATGCGGGGGGCCGGGGGAGATACGCAGTATTTT. The encoded protein is CASSLMRGAGGDTQYF. The V call is TRBV4-1, the J call TRBJ2-3, with 8 bases identical to TRBD2. Per germline, CDR1 MGHRA and CDR2 YSYEKL. Unmatched junction bases numbered 11, after V lost 4 bases and J lost 5 bases. The CDR3 extends over 16 amino acids.

The chain is built from TRBV7-9 and TRBJ2-3; the D is unclear. The CDR3 loop spans 15 amino acids. Trimming took 5 bases from V and 3 from J, leaving 15 bases between them. Germline V gene lookup returns CDR1 SEHNR and CDR2 FQNEAQ (reference sequence). Written as DNA, the CDR3 is TGTGCCAGCAGCGACGATCAGGTGCTAACAGATACGCAGTATTTT. Its protein product is CASSDDQVLTDTQYF.

The chain carries TRBV18 and TRBJ2-3; D uncertain. The CDR3 loop spans 15 amino acids. The germline CDR1 and CDR2 sequences are KGHSH and LQKENI. Trimming cost V 3 bases and J 1 base, with 11 bases left between them. CDR3 sequence: CASSPWASGTDTQYF. DNA of the CDR3: TGTGCCAGCTCACCCTGGGCATCAGGCACAGATACGCAGTATTTT.

CDR3 nucleotides: TGCGCCAGCAACCTAGCGGGGGCGGCGTCTGAGCAGTACTTC. Amino acids: CASNLAGAASEQYF. The J gene is TRBJ2-7, the V gene TRBV5-1; 10 bases map to TRBD2. The length of the CDR3 is 14 residues. Germline V gene lookup returns CDR1 SGHRS and CDR2 YFSETQ. Germline trimming cut 6 bases from V and 7 bases from J; bases unmatched to any gene: 10.

V usage is TRBV12-3 or TRBV12-4 and J usage is TRBJ2-3; tentatively, D is TRBD1 (6 bases). The CDR3 consists of 13 residues. Trimming took 6 bases from V and 6 from J, leaving 13 bases between them. Here the CDR3 reads CASSIQGIDTQYF. The CDR3 nucleotides read TGTGCCAGCAGCATACAGGGTATCGATACGCAGTATTTT.

This rearrangement joins TRBV2 to TRBJ1-3; a possible D gene is TRBD1 (5 bases). Germline V gene data show CDR1 as SNHLY and CDR2 as FYNNEI. This CDR3 has 15 amino acids. V was trimmed by 1 base and J by 0 bases, leaving 7 bases between them. The CDR3, as DNA: TGTGCCAGCAGTGAAGGGCAGGGCTCTGGAAACACCATATATTTT. It is translated as CASSEGQGSGNTIYF.

This sequence joins TRBV7-9 and TRBJ2-2, with 8 bases that match TRBD1. Germline V gene data show CDR1 as SEHNR and CDR2 as FQNEAQ (reference sequence). CDR3 length: 14 amino acids. The junction had 5 bases not matched to a gene; V was cut back by 10 bases and J by 1 base. The CDR3 DNA sequence: TGTGCCAACACGGGACAGGTGAACACCGGGGAGCTGTTTTTT. Protein: CANTGQVNTGELFF.

V and J are TRBV6-5 and TRBJ1-2, with 7 bases that match TRBD1. Germline V gene sequence: CDR1 MNHEY, CDR2 SVGAGI. This CDR3 comprises 13 residues. J gave up 8 bases and V 4 bases, and 7 bases lay outside the gene matches. DNA for the CDR3: TGTGCCAGCAGTTTCCGGGACAGACGGGGCTACACCTTC. It yields the protein CASSFRDRRGYTF.

The chain carries TRBV19 and TRBJ1-2; D is uncertain. The CDR3 contains 14 residues. V lost 7 bases to trimming and J lost 2 bases, with 14 bases between them. Germline V lookup: CDR1 LNHDA, CDR2 SQIVND (reference sequence). CDR3 DNA: TGTGCCAGTACCCAAGGAAGACACAACTATGGCTACACCTTC. Its protein is CASTQGRHNYGYTF.